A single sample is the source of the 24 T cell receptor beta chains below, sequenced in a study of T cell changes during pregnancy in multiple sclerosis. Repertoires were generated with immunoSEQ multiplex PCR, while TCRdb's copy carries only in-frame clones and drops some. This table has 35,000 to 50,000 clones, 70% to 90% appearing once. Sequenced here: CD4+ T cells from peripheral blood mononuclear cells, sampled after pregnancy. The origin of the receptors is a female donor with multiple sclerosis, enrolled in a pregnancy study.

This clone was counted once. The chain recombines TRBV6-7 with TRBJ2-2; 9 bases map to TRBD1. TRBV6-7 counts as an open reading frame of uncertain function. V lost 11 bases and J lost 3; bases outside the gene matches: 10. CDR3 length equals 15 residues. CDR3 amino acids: CASSDRDRDTGELFF. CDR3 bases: TGTGCCTCCTCAGACCGGGACAGGGACACCGGGGAGCTGTTTTTT.

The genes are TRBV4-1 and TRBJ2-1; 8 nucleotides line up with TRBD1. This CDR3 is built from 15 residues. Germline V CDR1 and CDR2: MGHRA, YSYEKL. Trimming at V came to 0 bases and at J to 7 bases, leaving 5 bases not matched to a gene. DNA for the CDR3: TGCGCCAGCAGCCAAGAGTCAGGGGGCAGGAATGAGCAGTTCTTC. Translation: CASSQESGGRNEQFF.

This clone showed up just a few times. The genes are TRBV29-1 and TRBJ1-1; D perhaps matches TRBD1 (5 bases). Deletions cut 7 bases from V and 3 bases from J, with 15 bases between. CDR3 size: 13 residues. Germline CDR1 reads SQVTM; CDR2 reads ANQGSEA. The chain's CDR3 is CSARRGGHTEAFF. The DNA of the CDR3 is TGCAGCGCGCGGAGGGGCGGGCACACTGAAGCTTTCTTT.

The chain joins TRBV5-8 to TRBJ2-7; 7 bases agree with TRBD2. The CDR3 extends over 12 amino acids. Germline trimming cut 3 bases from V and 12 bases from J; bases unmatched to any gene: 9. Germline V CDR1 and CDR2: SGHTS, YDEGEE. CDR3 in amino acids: CASSWGLPRLYF. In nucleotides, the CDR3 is TGTGCCAGCAGCTGGGGACTACCTAGATTGTACTTC.

CDR3 amino acids: CASSLARNTEAFF. The CDR3 DNA is TGTGCCAGCTCCCTAGCGAGGAACACTGAAGCTTTCTTT. V gene TRBV18 combines with J gene TRBJ1-1, with D unresolved. The germline CDR1 and CDR2 sequences are KGHSH and LQKENI. Trimming stripped 6 bases from V and 1 base from J, with 9 bases between. CDR3 length equals 13 residues.

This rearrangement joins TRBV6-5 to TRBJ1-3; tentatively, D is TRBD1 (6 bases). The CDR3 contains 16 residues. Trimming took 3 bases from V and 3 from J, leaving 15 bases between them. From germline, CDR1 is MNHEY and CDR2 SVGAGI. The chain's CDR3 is CASSYGLGGVGNTIYF. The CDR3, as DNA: TGTGCCAGCAGTTATGGTCTAGGGGGGGTTGGAAACACCATATATTTT.

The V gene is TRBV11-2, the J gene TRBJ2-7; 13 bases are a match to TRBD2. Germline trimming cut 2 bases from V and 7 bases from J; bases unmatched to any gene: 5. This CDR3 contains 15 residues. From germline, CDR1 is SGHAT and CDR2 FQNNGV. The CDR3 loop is CASSLTSGGAWEQYF. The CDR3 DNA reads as TGTGCCAGCAGCTTAACTAGCGGGGGGGCTTGGGAGCAGTACTTC. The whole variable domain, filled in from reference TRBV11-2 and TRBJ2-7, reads EAGVAQSPRYKIIEKRQSVAFWCNPISGHATLYWYQQILGQGPKLLIQFQNNGVVDDSQLPKDRFSAERLKGVDSTLKIQPAKLEDSAVYLCASSLTSGGAWEQYFGPGTRLTVT.

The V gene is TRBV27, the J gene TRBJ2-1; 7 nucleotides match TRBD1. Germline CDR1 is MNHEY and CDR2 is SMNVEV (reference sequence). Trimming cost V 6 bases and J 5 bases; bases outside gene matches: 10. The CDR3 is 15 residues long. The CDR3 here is CASSESTGVNNEQFF. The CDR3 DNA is TGTGCCAGCAGCGAGAGTACAGGGGTAAACAATGAGCAGTTCTTC.

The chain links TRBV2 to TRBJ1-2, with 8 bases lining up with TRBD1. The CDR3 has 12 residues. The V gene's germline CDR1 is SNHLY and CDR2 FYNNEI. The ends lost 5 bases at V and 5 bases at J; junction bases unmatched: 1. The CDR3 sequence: CASSRQGYGYTF. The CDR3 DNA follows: TGTGCCAGCAGTAGACAGGGGTATGGCTACACCTTC.

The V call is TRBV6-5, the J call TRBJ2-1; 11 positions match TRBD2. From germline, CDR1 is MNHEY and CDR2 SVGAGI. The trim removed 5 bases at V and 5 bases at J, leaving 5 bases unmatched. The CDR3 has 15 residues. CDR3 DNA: TGTGCCAGCAGTCGACTAGCGGGACCCAACAATGAGCAGTTCTTC. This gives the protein CASSRLAGPNNEQFF.

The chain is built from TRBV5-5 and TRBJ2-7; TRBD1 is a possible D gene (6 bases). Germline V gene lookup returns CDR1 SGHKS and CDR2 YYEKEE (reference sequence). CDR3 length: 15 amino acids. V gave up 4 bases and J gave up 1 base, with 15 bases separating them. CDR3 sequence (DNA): TGTGCCAGCAGCCCCAATCCGGGACATTCCTACGAGCAGTACTTC. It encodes CASSPNPGHSYEQYF.

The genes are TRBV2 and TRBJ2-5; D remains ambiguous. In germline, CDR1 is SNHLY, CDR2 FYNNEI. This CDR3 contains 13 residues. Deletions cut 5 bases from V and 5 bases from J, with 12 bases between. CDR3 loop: CASSPRLGETQYF. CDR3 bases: TGTGCCAGCAGTCCTAGACTGGGTGAGACCCAGTACTTC.

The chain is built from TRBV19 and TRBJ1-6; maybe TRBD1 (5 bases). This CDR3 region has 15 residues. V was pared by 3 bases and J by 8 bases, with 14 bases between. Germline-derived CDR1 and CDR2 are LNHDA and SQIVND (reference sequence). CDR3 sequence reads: CASSMGLLLHSPLHF. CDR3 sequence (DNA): TGTGCCAGTAGTATGGGACTCCTACTGCATTCACCCCTCCACTTT.

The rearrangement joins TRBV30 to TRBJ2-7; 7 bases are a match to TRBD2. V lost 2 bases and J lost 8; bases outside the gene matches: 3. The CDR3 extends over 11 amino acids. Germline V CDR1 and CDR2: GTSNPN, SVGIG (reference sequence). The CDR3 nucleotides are TGTGCCTGGAGTTGGGAGGGACAGCAGTACTTC. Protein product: CAWSWEGQQYF. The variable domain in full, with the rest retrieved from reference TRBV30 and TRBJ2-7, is SQTIHQWPATLVQPVGSPLSLECTVEGTSNPNLYWYRQAAGRGLQLLFYSVGIGQISSEVPQNLSASRPQDRQFILSSKKLLLSDSGFYLCAWSWEGQQYFGPGTRLTVT.

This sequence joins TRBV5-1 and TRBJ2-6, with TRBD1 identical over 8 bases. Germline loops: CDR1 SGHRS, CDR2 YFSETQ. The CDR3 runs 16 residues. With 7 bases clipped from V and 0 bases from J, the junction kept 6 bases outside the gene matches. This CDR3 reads CASRDRSSSGANVLTF. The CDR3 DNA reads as TGCGCCAGCCGGGACAGGTCCAGCTCTGGGGCCAACGTCCTGACTTTC.

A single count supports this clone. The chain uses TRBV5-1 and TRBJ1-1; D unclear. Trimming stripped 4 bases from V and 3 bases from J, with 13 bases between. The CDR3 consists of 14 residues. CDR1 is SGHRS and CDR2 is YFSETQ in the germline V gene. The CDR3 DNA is TGCGCCAGCAGCCTCCCGGGGTTAGACACTGAAGCTTTCTTT. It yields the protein CASSLPGLDTEAFF.

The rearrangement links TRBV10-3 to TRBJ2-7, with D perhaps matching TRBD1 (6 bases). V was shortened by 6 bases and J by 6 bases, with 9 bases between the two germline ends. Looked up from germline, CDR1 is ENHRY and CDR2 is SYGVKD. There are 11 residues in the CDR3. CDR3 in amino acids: CAIRKDSEQYF. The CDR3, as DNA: TGTGCCATCAGGAAGGACAGCGAGCAGTACTTC.

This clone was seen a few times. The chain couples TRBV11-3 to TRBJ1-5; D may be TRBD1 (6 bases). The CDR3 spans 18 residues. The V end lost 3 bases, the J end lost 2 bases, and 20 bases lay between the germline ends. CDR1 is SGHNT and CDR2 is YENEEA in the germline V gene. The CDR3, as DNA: TGTGCCAGCAGCTTCCTTCCCCCCAGGGGTGTGGGCAATCAGCCCCAGCATTTT. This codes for CASSFLPPRGVGNQPQHF.

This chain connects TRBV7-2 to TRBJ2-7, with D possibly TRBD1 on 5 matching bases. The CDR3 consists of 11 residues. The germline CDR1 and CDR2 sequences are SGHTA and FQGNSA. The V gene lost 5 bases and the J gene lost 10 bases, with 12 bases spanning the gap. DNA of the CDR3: TGTGCCAGCAGCATCCTGACAGAACAGTACTTC. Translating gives CASSILTEQYF.

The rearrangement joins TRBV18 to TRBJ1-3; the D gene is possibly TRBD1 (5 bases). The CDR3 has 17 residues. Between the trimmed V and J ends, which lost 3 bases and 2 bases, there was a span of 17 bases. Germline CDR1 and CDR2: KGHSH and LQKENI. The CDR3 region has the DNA TGTGCCAGCTCACCGCGAAGCCAGGGAACAACTGGAAACACCATATATTTT. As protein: CASSPRSQGTTGNTIYF.

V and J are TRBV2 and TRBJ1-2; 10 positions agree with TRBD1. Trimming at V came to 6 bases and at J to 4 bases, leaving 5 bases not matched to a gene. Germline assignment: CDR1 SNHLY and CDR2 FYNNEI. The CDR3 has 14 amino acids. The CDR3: CASSRQGAGYGYTF. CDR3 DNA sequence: TGTGCCAGCAGCCGACAGGGGGCGGGCTATGGCTACACCTTC.

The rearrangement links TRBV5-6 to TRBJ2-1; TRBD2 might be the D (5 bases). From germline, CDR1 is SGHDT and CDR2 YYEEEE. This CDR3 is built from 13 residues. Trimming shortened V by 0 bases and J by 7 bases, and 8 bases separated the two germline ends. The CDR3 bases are TGTGCCAGCAGCTTGGACCCGGGGAATGAGCAGTTCTTC. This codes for CASSLDPGNEQFF.

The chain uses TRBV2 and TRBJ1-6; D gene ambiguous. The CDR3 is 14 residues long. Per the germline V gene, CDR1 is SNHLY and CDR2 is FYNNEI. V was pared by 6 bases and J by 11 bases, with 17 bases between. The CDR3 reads CASRYQTPGTPLHF. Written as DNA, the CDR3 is TGTGCCAGCAGATACCAAACCCCGGGGACACCCCTCCACTTT.

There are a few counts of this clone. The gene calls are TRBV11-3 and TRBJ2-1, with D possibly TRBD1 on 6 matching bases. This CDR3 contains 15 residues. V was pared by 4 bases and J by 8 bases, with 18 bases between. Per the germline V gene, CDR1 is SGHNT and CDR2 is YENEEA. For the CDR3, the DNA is TGTGCCAGCAGCTCAACCGGGTCTGCAGGGGATGAGCAGTTCTTC. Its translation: CASSSTGSAGDEQFF.